The 15 T cell receptor beta chains given below trace back to one sample, sequenced in a study of CD8 T cells in ankylosing spondylitis. Overall study results and limits: One TCR beta motif, made up of seven to nine highly homologous variants, appeared characteristic of ankylosing spondylitis blood.

Antigens for these TCRs are unknown. TCRdb re-called the 5' RACE reads through MiXCR, storing one row per CDR3 protein. The sample carries fewer than 550,000 distinct CDR3 sequences, roughly 5.2% recorded once. Input material: blood, either unsorted or a sorted T cell fraction (not recorded which). Source of these receptors: a male donor with ankylosing spondylitis.

This clonotype has ten or more counts. The chain recombines TRBV20-1 with TRBJ2-5; TRBD1 matches 7 bases. Germline CDR1 is DFQATT and CDR2 is SNEGSKA (reference sequence). The length of the CDR3 is 12 residues. V dropped 6 bases and J dropped 3; count of bases not matched to a gene: 4. The CDR3 sequence is CSAADREETQYF. CDR3 nucleotide sequence: TGCAGTGCCGCCGACAGGGAAGAGACCCAGTACTTC.

This clonotype was picked up a small number of times. V usage is TRBV7-9 and J usage is TRBJ2-1; no reliable D call. CDR1 is SEHNR, CDR2 FQNEAQ, per germline (reference sequence). The CDR3 totals 13 residues. Trimming took off 5 bases at V and 1 base at J, with 6 bases between the two ends. CDR3 protein: CASSRVSYNEQFF. The CDR3 nucleotides are TGTGCCAGCAGCCGTGTTTCCTACAATGAGCAGTTCTTC.

The CDR3 DNA sequence: TGTGCCAGCAGGGAGGTCGGGCAGCCCCAGCATTTT. Protein product: CASREVGQPQHF. The genes are TRBV6-1 and TRBJ1-5; D unclear. V lost 6 bases, J lost 7 bases, and 10 bases lay in between. Per the germline V gene, CDR1 is MNHNS and CDR2 is SASEGT. This CDR3 contains 12 residues.

This clonotype was picked up many times. The chain employs TRBV5-1 and TRBJ2-1, with a tentative D call TRBD2 (5 bases). CDR3 size: 15 residues. Trimming removed 5 bases from V and 0 bases from J, with 12 bases in between. Germline V gene lookup returns CDR1 SGHRS and CDR2 YFSETQ. The CDR3 loop reads CASSHIEGSYNEQFF. Written as DNA, the CDR3 is TGCGCCAGCAGTCACATAGAGGGCTCCTACAATGAGCAGTTCTTC.

This clonotype showed up many times. The CDR3, as DNA: TGTGCCAGTAGTATTCCTAGGGTCACCGGGGAGCTGTTTTTT. It codes for CASSIPRVTGELFF. The chain links TRBV19 to TRBJ2-2; D gene unclear. The CDR3 runs 14 residues. V lost 3 bases and J 4 bases, leaving 9 bases between the germline ends. CDR1 is LNHDA, CDR2 SQIVND, per germline (reference sequence).

This clonotype was observed a single time. An end of the junction does not agree with germline; a read error may underlie this. V and J are TRBV7-8 and TRBJ2-7; 9 bases are shared with TRBD1. CDR1 is SGHVS, CDR2 FQNEAQ, per germline. The CDR3 totals 17 residues. The CDR3 DNA follows: TGTGCCAACAGCTTGTCCCGGGACAGGGTTCTCTCCTACGAGCAGTACTTC. It is translated as CANSLSRDRVLSYEQYF.

This clonotype showed up many times. The chain couples TRBV6-2 or TRBV6-3 to TRBJ2-7; no clear D gene. This CDR3 region has 14 residues. Trimming pared 7 bases from V and 5 bases from J, leaving 18 bases between. CDR1 and CDR2 from the germline V gene are MNHEY and SVGEGT. This chain's CDR3 is CASKGPRLSHEQYF. As DNA, the CDR3 is TGTGCCAGCAAGGGCCCCCGTCTAAGCCACGAGCAGTACTTC.

This clonotype has just a few counts. The chain carries TRBV11-2 and TRBJ2-2; D tentatively reads TRBD1 or TRBD2 (5 bases each). The CDR3 contains 17 residues. V dropped 4 bases and J dropped 0 bases, with 15 bases sitting between them. Germline values: CDR1 SGHAT, CDR2 FQNNGV. The CDR3 sequence: CASSYRTGPTNTGELFF. In nucleotides, the CDR3 is TGTGCCAGCAGCTATAGGACGGGACCCACGAACACCGGGGAGCTGTTTTTT.

This clonotype was seen at least ten times. This chain links TRBV20-1 with TRBJ2-1, with D perhaps given as TRBD1 or TRBD2 (5 bases each). The CDR3 covers 15 residues. CDR1 and CDR2 (germline): DFQATT, SNEGSKA (reference sequence). The germline V and J ends were trimmed by 5 bases and 8 bases, with 22 bases remaining between them. CDR3 DNA sequence: TGCAGTGCTCCGGGACCACCGACGTTTTTGCATGAGCAGTTCTTC. This sequence encodes CSAPGPPTFLHEQFF.

This clonotype was recorded many times. This chain joins TRBV28 and TRBJ2-1; D gene uncertain. The CDR3 length is 14 residues. V was shortened by 6 bases and J by 10 bases, with 19 bases between the two germline ends. Germline V gene lookup returns CDR1 MDHEN and CDR2 SYDVKM. In nucleotides, the CDR3 is TGTGCCAGCAGCATCCCCAGCGCCTACCAGGAGCAGTTCTTC. Protein product: CASSIPSAYQEQFF.

This clonotype was observed at least ten times. This chain connects TRBV6-2 or TRBV6-3 to TRBJ2-7, with D hard to call. The CDR3 length is 13 residues. Trimming stripped 6 bases from V and 3 bases from J, with 12 bases between. CDR1 and CDR2 (germline): MNHEY, SVGEGT. The CDR3 coding sequence is TGTGCCAGCAGCCCCCGATCGGACTACGAGCAGTACTTC. This gives the protein CASSPRSDYEQYF.

This clonotype was counted at least ten times. The V call is TRBV20-1, the J call TRBJ2-5; 10 positions match TRBD2. The CDR3 contains 13 residues. Germline lookup yields CDR1 DFQATT and CDR2 SNEGSKA (reference sequence). Trimming removed 2 bases from V and 5 bases from J; junction bases left unmatched: 2. DNA of the CDR3: TGCAGTGCTAGAAAGACTAGCGGGGAGACCCAGTACTTC. Its translation: CSARKTSGETQYF.

In this sample, this clonotype turned up many times. CDR3 DNA sequence: TGTGCCAGCAGCCTGTCCCATACCTCCTACAATGAGCAGTTCTTC. Its translation: CASSLSHTSYNEQFF. The rearrangement joins TRBV9 to TRBJ2-1; no firm D call. Trimming took off 4 bases at V and 0 bases at J, with 11 bases between the two ends. The CDR3 has 15 amino acids. CDR1 is SGDLS, CDR2 YYNGEE, per germline.

This clonotype came up many times. This chain uses TRBV5-1 with TRBJ2-5; TRBD1 matches 11 bases. The germline V gene encodes CDR1 SGHRS and CDR2 YFSETQ. The CDR3 covers 15 residues. Unmatched junction bases numbered 7, after V lost 5 bases and J lost 4 bases. CDR3 nucleotides: TGCGCCAGCAGGAATGTCGGGACAGGGGGAGAGACCCAGTACTTC. Translation: CASRNVGTGGETQYF. Combining the CDR3 with reference TRBV5-1 and TRBJ2-5 gives the whole variable domain KAGVTQTPRYLIKTRGQQVTLSCSPISGHRSVSWYQQTPGQGLQFLFEYFSETQRNKGNFPGRFSGRQFSNSRSEMNVSTLELGDSALYLCASRNVGTGGETQYFGPGTRLLVL.

The chain has TRBV20-1 and TRBJ2-7; 7 bases are a match to TRBD1. The germline gives CDR1 DFQATT, CDR2 SNEGSKA (reference sequence). V lost 0 bases, J lost 4 bases, and 9 bases stayed unmatched. This CDR3 has 15 residues. CDR3 region: CSARDIQGQIYEQYF. The CDR3 coding sequence is TGCAGTGCTAGAGATATACAGGGGCAAATATACGAGCAGTACTTC.